This TCR beta chain was obtained from a study of Graves' ophthalmopathy and Graves' hyperthyroidism. The study, taken as a whole, reports: The model predicted progression of ophthalmopathy with a sensitivity of around 70%, and its specificity was under 75%.

This CDR3 has 13 amino acids. Germline CDR1 and CDR2: SQVTM and ANQGSEA. Newly diagnosed, the hyperthyroidism patients had under 2 months' duration and were aged 18 to 65. On this clonotype: The antigen remains undetermined.

Amplifying from RNA transcripts, the study obtained TCR beta CDR3 regions. An opening RT-PCR round employed HTBI primers and preceded a second-round multiplex PCR. MiXCR, run by TCRdb on the multiplex PCR reads, gives a single entry per CDR3 protein. Seen here are 1 million to 1.3 million distinct CDR3 sequences, about 40% observed once, and the top ten hold over 8.5%. The V call is TRBV29-1, the J call TRBJ1-3, with 8 bases lining up with TRBD1. This sequence originates from an adult man with Graves' hyperthyroidism. The sequenced material came from peripheral blood or thyroid tissue (not recorded which). The CDR3 protein is CTGQGISGNTIYF. CDR3 DNA: TGCACCGGACAGGGAATCTCTGGAAACACCATATATTTT.